This TCR beta chain emerged from a study of control samples from healthy donors and cancer patients. The germline gives CDR1 LNHDA, CDR2 SQIVND (reference sequence). The CDR3 has 9 amino acids. V was shortened by 9 bases and J by 8 bases, with 7 bases between the two germline ends. This table comes from immunoSEQ multiplex PCR, and its TCRdb copy is limited to in-frame clones, with some not included. The top ten clones hold about 2.5% of a sample with some 130,000 clones, about 93% of them seen once. This clonotype was sampled from a man in his forties in good health. The J gene is TRBJ1-2, the V gene TRBV19, with a weak D call TRBD1 (5 bases). Source material: blood. The CDR3: CARGVGYTF. Here the CDR3 DNA reads TGTGCCAGAGGGGTAGGCTACACCTTC.